Below, 21 T cell receptor beta chains from the same sample are listed, as sequenced in a study of Graves' ophthalmopathy and Graves' hyperthyroidism. The sequenced template was RNA, covering the TCR beta CDR3 region. Investigators did first-round RT-PCR with HTBI primers, then second-round multiplex PCR. TCRdb itself ran the multiplex PCR reads through MiXCR, one entry per CDR3 protein. The data show approximately 50,000 distinct CDR3 sequences, with less than 65% seen just once and roughly 20% held by the top ten. Sequenced: peripheral blood. These receptors were collected from an adult man with Graves' ophthalmopathy.

This clonotype was seen only a few times. This may be a read error, as it is one base from a much larger clone. This sequence joins TRBV4-1 and TRBJ1-1; D ambiguous. The germline CDR1 and CDR2 sequences are MGHRA and YSYEKL. V lost 3 bases and J lost 5, with 19 bases in between. The CDR3 is 16 residues long. The CDR3 spells CASSQEQSSGGTEAFF. In nucleotides, the CDR3 is TGCGCCAGCAGCCAGGAACAGAGTTCGGGTGGAACTGAAGCTTTCTTT.

This clonotype occurred many times. The CDR3 DNA sequence: TGTGCCAGCAGTGAAGCGCTTCCGAGGGGGACTTTCCACTTTTACGAGCAGTACTTC. Translated: CASSEALPRGTFHFYEQYF. This chain connects TRBV6-1 to TRBJ2-7; D is perhaps TRBD1 or TRBD2 (6 bases each). Looked up from germline, CDR1 is MNHNS and CDR2 is SASEGT. Trimming stripped 0 bases from V and 4 bases from J, with 25 bases between. The CDR3 is 19 amino acids.

This chain joins TRBV10-3 and TRBJ1-4; D call uncertain. CDR1 ENHRY and CDR2 SYGVKD come from the germline V gene. With 11 bases removed from V and 5 bases from J, the gap between germline ends came to 15 bases. This CDR3 is 13 amino acids long. DNA of the CDR3: TGTGCCGCCAGTGGGAAAACCAATGAAAAACTGTTTTTT. This sequence encodes CAASGKTNEKLFF.

This clonotype was picked up many times. The rearrangement joins TRBV14 to TRBJ2-2, with a possible D match to TRBD1 (6 bases). This CDR3 spans 17 amino acids. The germline V and J ends were trimmed by 5 bases and 0 bases, with 16 bases remaining between them. CDR1 and CDR2 (germline): SGHDN, FVKESK. CDR3 protein: CASSAKRQETNTGELFF. The CDR3 DNA reads as TGTGCCAGCAGCGCTAAACGACAGGAGACGAACACCGGGGAGCTGTTTTTT.

This clonotype appeared once. No conserved phenylalanine or tryptophan is present at the end of the CDR3, so a read error is the likely explanation. The limits of the CDR3 on the DNA are not certain, so only TCRdb's listed CDR3 is given. The chain links TRBV6-5 to TRBJ2-3. The CDR3 extends over 11 residues, inclusive of both ends. Germline loops: CDR1 MNHEY, CDR2 SVGAGI. The CDR3 here is CASSYSIAHNY.

This clonotype was seen ten or more times. The chain employs TRBV6-6 and TRBJ1-4; D is uncertain. Trimming removed 5 bases from V and 6 bases from J, with 7 bases in between. CDR1 MNHNY and CDR2 SVGAGI come from the germline V gene (reference sequence). The length of the CDR3 is 12 residues. CDR3 DNA sequence: TGTGCCAGCAGTCGCTCCGATGAAAAACTGTTTTTT. Its translation is CASSRSDEKLFF.

The table lists this clonotype with many counts. DNA for the CDR3: TGTGCCAGCACTATTGACAGTTCCCAAGAGACCCAGTACTTC. Its protein product is CASTIDSSQETQYF. The chain links TRBV12-3 or TRBV12-4 to TRBJ2-5, with D maybe TRBD1 (5 bases). Trimming took 7 bases from V and 1 from J, leaving 13 bases between them. The CDR3 contains 14 residues.

The chain recombines TRBV12-3 or TRBV12-4 with TRBJ2-1, with D perhaps assigned TRBD1 or TRBD2 (5 bases each). This CDR3 is built from 13 residues. The V and J ends lost 11 bases and 6 bases respectively, with 17 bases between them. CDR3 residues: CAGGLGTCNEQFF. The CDR3 bases are TGTGCCGGCGGGCTAGGGACGTGCAATGAGCAGTTCTTC.

The chain is built from TRBV20-1 and TRBJ2-7, with 10 positions matching TRBD1. The CDR3 extends over 15 amino acids. From germline, CDR1 is DFQATT and CDR2 SNEGSKA (reference sequence). V lost 0 bases to trimming and J lost 6 bases; unmatched junction nucleotides: 8. The CDR3 nucleotides read TGCAGTGCTAGAGATCGCCCCGGGACAGGGGTCGAGCAGTACTTC. The encoded protein is CSARDRPGTGVEQYF.

About this clonotype itself: The final CDR3 position lacks the conserved phenylalanine or tryptophan, pointing to a likely read error. This chain connects TRBV7-2 to TRBJ1-2; D is undetermined. The CDR3 contains 12 residues. Germline assignment: CDR1 SGHTA and CDR2 FQGNSA. CDR3 region: CAGSLQDGGYTS. The CDR3 bases are TGTGCCGGCAGCCTCCAGGATGGTGGCTACACCTCC.

Concerning this clonotype itself: The conserved final phenylalanine or tryptophan is absent from the CDR3, which likely points to a read error. The chain recombines TRBV19 with TRBJ2-1; 7 nucleotides align to TRBD2. CDR1 and CDR2 (germline): LNHDA, SQIVND (reference sequence). The CDR3 covers 15 residues. CDR3 DNA: TGTGCTAGTAGTAAAACGGGAGTAGCGGGCAATGAGCAGTTCTTG. This sequence encodes CASSKTGVAGNEQFL.

Notes on this clonotype: A much bigger clone sits one base away, suggesting this may be a read error. The V and J genes are TRBV10-3 and TRBJ1-1, with D possibly being TRBD1 (5 bases). Germline CDR1 and CDR2: ENHRY and SYGVKD. This CDR3 is built from 15 residues. Trimming left V 4 bases short and J 4 bases short, with 16 bases between. CDR3 sequence (DNA): TGTGCCATCAGTGGTGGACACGGGGGGTCCACTGAAGCTTTCTTT. Amino acid sequence: CAISGGHGGSTEAFF.

Note on this clonotype: The missing conserved phenylalanine or tryptophan at the end of this CDR3 makes a read error likely. The DNA is omitted, as the CDR3 cannot be located on it reliably, and the CDR3 follows TCRdb's listing. This sequence joins TRBV7-3 and TRBJ1-1. The CDR3 spans 13 amino acids, including both terminal residues. Germline values: CDR1 SGHTA, CDR2 FQGTGA. The CDR3 region is CASSLKGGTEAVL.

This clonotype was found once. One junction end does not reproduce the germline sequence, and a read error may be involved. This rearrangement joins TRBV19 to TRBJ1-2; 10 bases align to TRBD1. Germline V gene data show CDR1 as LNHDA and CDR2 as SQIVND (reference sequence). The CDR3 contains 15 residues. This CDR3 is CASSTSTGGNCGYTF. In nucleotides, the CDR3 is TGTGCCAGTAGTACCTCGACAGGGGGCAACTGTGGCTACACCTTC.

This clonotype was seen just once. The chain recombines TRBV2 with TRBJ1-2; 7 nucleotides match TRBD1. Germline V gene lookup returns CDR1 SNHLY and CDR2 FYNNEI. The trim removed 6 bases at V and 4 bases at J, leaving 5 bases unmatched. The CDR3 contains 13 residues. The CDR3, as DNA: TGTGCCAGCAGGAGGGACAGCGCCTATGGCTACACCTTC. It encodes CASRRDSAYGYTF. Full variable domain (missing parts from reference TRBV2 and TRBJ1-2): EPEVTQTPSHQVTQMGQEVILRCVPISNHLYFYWYRQILGQKVEFLVSFYNNEISEKSEIFDDQFSVERPDGSNFTLKIRSTKLEDSAMYFCASRRDSAYGYTFGSGTRLTVV.

About this clonotype itself: Its ends do not fully match the called genes, so a read error is possible. The V gene is TRBV7-3, the J gene TRBJ2-1; maybe TRBD2 (6 bases). The CDR3 sequence is 15 residues long. Germline V gives CDR1 SGHTA, CDR2 FQGTGA. CDR3 nucleotide sequence: TGTGGCAGCAGCTTATCGGCGGGGTCCCAAGAGACCCAGTTCTTC. It encodes CGSSLSAGSQETQFF.

This clonotype was seen at least ten times. The CDR3 loop reads CASSEQGPFTGELFF. The CDR3, as DNA: TGTGCCAGCAGTGAGCAGGGCCCCTTCACCGGGGAGCTGTTTTTT. The chain uses TRBV6-4 and TRBJ2-2, with D tentatively TRBD1 (5 bases). Trimming left V 3 bases short and J 4 bases short, with 12 bases between. This CDR3 has 15 residues. The germline V gene has CDR1 MRHNA and CDR2 SNTAGT.

By frequency in the sample, this clonotype is medium-sized. This chain joins TRBV19 and TRBJ1-5, with 8 positions matching TRBD1. The CDR3 has 16 residues. V lost 0 bases to trimming and J lost 6 bases; unmatched junction nucleotides: 7. From germline, CDR1 is LNHDA and CDR2 SQIVND (reference sequence). The CDR3 protein is CASSIERTGSRQPQHF. CDR3 DNA: TGTGCCAGTAGTATAGAGCGGACAGGGTCGCGTCAGCCCCAGCATTTT.

The chain recombines TRBV20-1 with TRBJ1-1; D is possibly TRBD1 (5 bases). The V gene's germline CDR1 is DFQATT and CDR2 SNEGSKA (reference sequence). The CDR3 spans 15 residues. V shed 2 bases and J shed 1 base, with 14 bases lying between them. The CDR3 is CSARPSAGGNTEAFF. The CDR3 nucleotides read TGCAGTGCTAGACCCTCGGCGGGGGGGAACACTGAAGCTTTCTTT.

This clonotype appeared many times. The rearrangement joins TRBV28 to TRBJ2-7; a possible D gene is TRBD2 (6 bases). Germline assignment: CDR1 MDHEN and CDR2 SYDVKM. The CDR3 length is 14 residues. V shed 8 bases and J shed 2 bases, with 16 bases lying between them. The CDR3 DNA is TGTGCCAGCCAATCCGGGACTTCTACCTACGAGCAGTACTTC. This sequence encodes CASQSGTSTYEQYF. The entire variable domain, with the rest obtained from reference TRBV28 and TRBJ2-7, is as follows: DVKVTQSSRYLVKRTGEKVFLECVQDMDHENMFWYRQDPGLGLRLIYFSYDVKMKEKGDIPEGYSVSREKKERFSLILESASTNQTSMYLCASQSGTSTYEQYFGPGTRLTVT.

The chain links TRBV11-2 to TRBJ2-7, with D maybe TRBD1 (8 bases). Trimming took off 5 bases at V and 5 bases at J, with 13 bases between the two ends. This CDR3 is built from 13 residues. Germline V gene lookup returns CDR1 SGHAT and CDR2 FQNNGV. This chain's CDR3 is CASSITGGDEQYF. As DNA, the CDR3 is TGTGCCAGCAGCATAACAGGGGGGGACGAGCAGTACTTC. The complete variable domain, with remaining parts taken from reference TRBV11-2 and TRBJ2-7, reads EAGVAQSPRYKIIEKRQSVAFWCNPISGHATLYWYQQILGQGPKLLIQFQNNGVVDDSQLPKDRFSAERLKGVDSTLKIQPAKLEDSAVYLCASSITGGDEQYFGPGTRLTVT.